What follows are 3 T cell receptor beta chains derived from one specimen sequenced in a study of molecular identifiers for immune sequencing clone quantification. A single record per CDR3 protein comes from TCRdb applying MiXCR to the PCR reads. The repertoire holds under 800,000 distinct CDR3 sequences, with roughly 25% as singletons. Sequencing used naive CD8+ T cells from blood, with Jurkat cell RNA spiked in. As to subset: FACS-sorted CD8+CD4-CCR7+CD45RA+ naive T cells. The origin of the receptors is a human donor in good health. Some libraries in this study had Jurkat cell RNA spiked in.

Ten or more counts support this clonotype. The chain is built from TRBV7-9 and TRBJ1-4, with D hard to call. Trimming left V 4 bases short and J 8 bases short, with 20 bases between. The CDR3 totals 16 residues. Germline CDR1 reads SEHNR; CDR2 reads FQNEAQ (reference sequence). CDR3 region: CASSSTGGAEEEKLFF. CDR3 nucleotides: TGTGCCAGCAGCTCTACTGGTGGTGCCGAGGAGGAAAAACTGTTTTTT.

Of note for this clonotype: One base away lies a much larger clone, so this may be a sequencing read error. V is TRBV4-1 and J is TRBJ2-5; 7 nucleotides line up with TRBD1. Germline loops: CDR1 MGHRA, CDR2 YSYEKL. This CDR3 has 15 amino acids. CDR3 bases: TGCGCCAGCAGCCTATCGGCCGGGACAGAAGAGACCCAGCACTTC. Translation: CASSLSAGTEETQHF.

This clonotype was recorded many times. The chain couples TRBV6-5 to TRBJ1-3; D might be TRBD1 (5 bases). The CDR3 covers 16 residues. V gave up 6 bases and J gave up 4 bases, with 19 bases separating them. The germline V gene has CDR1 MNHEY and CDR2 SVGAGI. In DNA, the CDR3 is TGTGCCAGCAGCCGCGGGGACCCCCGACCCGGAAACACCATATATTTT. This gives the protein CASSRGDPRPGNTIYF.